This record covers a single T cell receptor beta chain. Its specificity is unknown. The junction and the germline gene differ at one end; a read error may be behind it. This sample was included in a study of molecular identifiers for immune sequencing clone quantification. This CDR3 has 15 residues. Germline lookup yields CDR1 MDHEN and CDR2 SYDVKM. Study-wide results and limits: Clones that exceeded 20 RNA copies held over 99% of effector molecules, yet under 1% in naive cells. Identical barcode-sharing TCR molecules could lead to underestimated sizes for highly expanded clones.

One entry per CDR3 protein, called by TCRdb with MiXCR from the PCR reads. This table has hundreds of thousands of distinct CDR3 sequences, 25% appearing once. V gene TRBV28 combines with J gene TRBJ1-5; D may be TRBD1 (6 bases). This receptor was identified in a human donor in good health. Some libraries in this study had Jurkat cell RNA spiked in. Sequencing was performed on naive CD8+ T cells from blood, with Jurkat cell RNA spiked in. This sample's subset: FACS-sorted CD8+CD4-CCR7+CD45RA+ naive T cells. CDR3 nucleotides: TGTGCCAGCAGTTTATTACAGGGCCACAATCATCCCCAGCATTTT. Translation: CASSLLQGHNHPQHF.